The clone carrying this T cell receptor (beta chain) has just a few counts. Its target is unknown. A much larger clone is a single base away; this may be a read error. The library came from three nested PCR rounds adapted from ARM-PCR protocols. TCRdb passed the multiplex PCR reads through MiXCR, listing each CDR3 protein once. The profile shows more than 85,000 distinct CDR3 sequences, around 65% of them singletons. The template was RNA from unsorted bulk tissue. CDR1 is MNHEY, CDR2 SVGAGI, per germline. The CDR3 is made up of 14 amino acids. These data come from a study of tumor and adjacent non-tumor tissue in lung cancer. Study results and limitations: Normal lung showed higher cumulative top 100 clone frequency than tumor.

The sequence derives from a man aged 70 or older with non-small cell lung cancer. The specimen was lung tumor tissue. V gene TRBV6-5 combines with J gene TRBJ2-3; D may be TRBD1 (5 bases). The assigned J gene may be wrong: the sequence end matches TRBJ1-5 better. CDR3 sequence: CASSYSVTANTQHF. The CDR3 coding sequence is TGTGCCAGCAGTTACTCGGTGACAGCGAATACGCAGCATTTT.